These T cell receptor beta chains were read from a single sample in a study of human T cells and chemical hapten exposure. TCRdb independently ran MiXCR on the RACE reads; one entry per CDR3 protein. The profile shows 200,000 to 300,000 distinct CDR3 sequences, 7.5% to 10% of them singletons. The sample in question was whole blood, obtained in connection with sensitization to the hapten diphenylcyclopropenone (DPC). The receptors shown here come from a middle-aged woman with alopecia areata. Some clones in this sample may be carry-over from other donors' samples. Each CDR3 is given with its conserved first and last residue. Fields, in order: clone size, J gene, V gene, D gene, CDR3 DNA, CDR3 protein. The D gene is left open where the match is weak. Clone size appears in some rows only: once, few, many, or a class for an expanded clone.

>.|TRBJ2-2|TRBV7-8|.
TGTGCCAGCAGCTTAGAGGGAGCGTCCAACACCGGGGAGCTGTTTTTT
CASSLEGASNTGELFF
>many|TRBJ1-1|TRBV5-1|.
TGCGCCAGCAGCTTGCCAGGGGCTAACACTGAAGCTTTCTTT
CASSLPGANTEAFF
>.|TRBJ2-1|TRBV7-3|.
TGTGCCAGCAGCTTAGAGAGAGGCGTGGAGTATGAGCAGTTCTTC
CASSLERGVEYEQFF
>.|TRBJ2-3|TRBV29-1|TRBD2
TGCAGCGTACCAGCGGGAGTGCGCACAGATACGCAGTATTTT
CSVPAGVRTDTQYF
>few|TRBJ2-4|TRBV29-1|.
TGCAGCGTTGTGCCCCAGGGGTCTCCGAGAAACATTCAGTACTTC
CSVVPQGSPRNIQYF
>many|TRBJ1-1|TRBV4-3|TRBD1
TGCGCCAGCAGCCAACACACAGGGGGCACGAACACTGAAGCTTTCTTT
CASSQHTGGTNTEAFF
>.|TRBJ1-4|TRBV12-3/TRBV12-4|.
TGTGCCAGCAGTTTAGGTGGGGTCCTCGATGAAAAACTGTTTTTT
CASSLGGVLDEKLFF
>few|TRBJ1-1|TRBV7-2|.
TGTGCCAGCAGCTTTGCCAGCACGAACACTGAAGCTTTCTTT
CASSFASTNTEAFF
>.|TRBJ2-7|TRBV25-1|.
TGTGCCACCTCCTTAGAACAGGGCGCCTACGAGCAGTACTTC
CATSLEQGAYEQYF
>few|TRBJ2-7|TRBV5-1|.
TGCGCCAGCAGCACGACAGGGAGGGCCCCCTACGAGCAGTACTTC
CASSTTGRAPYEQYF
>few|TRBJ1-2|TRBV29-1|.
TGCAGCGTTGAAGTCCAGACCCAAAACTATGGCTACACCTTC
CSVEVQTQNYGYTF
>.|TRBJ2-5|TRBV7-2|TRBD2
TGTGCCAGCAGCTTAGGACTAGCGGTGGGGAAGACCCAGTACTTC
CASSLGLAVGKTQYF